The T cell receptor (beta chain) described here comes from a study of T-cell reconstitution after alpha-beta-depleted transplantation in children (dated by TCRdb to 2015 to 2016). Notes on the research overall: T-cell immune reconstitution after TCRalphabeta/CD19-depleted allogeneic hematopoietic cell transplantation in children was quantitatively tracked in the study by means of TCR repertoire profiling.

Read against the paper, the sample's treatment or condition label means: allogeneic hematopoietic cell transplantation with graft depleted of TCRalphabeta T cells and CD19 B cells. The children who served as transplant recipients had been given grafts of TCRalphabeta/CD19-depleted allogeneic hematopoietic cells. Preparation of the library involved PCR. Sequencing was carried out with an Illumina HiSeq 2500. To normalize quantification of the TCRbeta repertoire, the TCR libraries were built with molecular barcoding that relied on unique molecular identifiers. TCRdb itself trimmed the public reads at Q25 with fastp, ran MiXCR and retained productive beta chains. One record per CDR3 amino acid sequence lists the most common genes and DNA. The sample has 700,000 to 850,000 distinct CDR3 sequences on record, under 20% of them singletons. The ten largest clones add up to around 4.5% of the sample. This clonotype was observed a handful of times. Its antigen remains unidentified. No clone much larger than this one lies a single base away; base qualities are absent.

Broad study findings and their caveats: The high TCRbeta diversity at day 60 in some patients was ascribed to recipient T cells and intrathymic progenitors that had survived conditioning. The frequencies of hyperexpanded clones fell over the following months, and after one year, T-cell counts and TCRbeta diversity were mostly attributed to newly produced T cells. The apparently early alphabetaT-cell count recovery about two months after transplant was reportedly dependent on only several hundred rapidly expanded clones derived from non-depleted graft cells.

The sequenced sample was PBMCs, mostly from graft donor cells, obtained 360 days after TCRalphabeta/CD19-depleted stem cell transplant. The sequence was obtained from a male patient younger than 18 who had a stem cell transplant for acute lymphoblastic leukemia, so the T cells may come from the graft donor.

The CDR3 protein is CASSLEPTFVSGANVLTF. The DNA sequence is as follows: TGCGCCAGCAGCTTGGAACCGACGTTCGTTTCTGGGGCCAACGTCCTGACTTTC. Here the chain combines TRBV5-1 and TRBJ2-6, with the D gene too uncertain to name. V is reduced by 0 bases and J by 1 base, leaving a spacing of 14 bases between them. The CDR3 spans 18 residues, from the cysteine through the phenylalanine. Left in the record is the CDR3 DNA by itself, 54 bases read in frame from the first base. Based on the germline V gene, the CDR1 and CDR2 sequences are SGHRS and YFSETQ.